This TCR beta chain is from a study of T cells after yellow fever vaccination. Whole-study findings and limits: Reappearance after the booster was observed for most primary-vaccination clones (about 95% CD4, more than 70% CD8). The secondary response was weaker, and its peak arrived faster, on day 5 versus 15.

Only a few counts were recorded for this clonotype. The antigen is unknown. By 5'RACE template switching, TCR cDNA was produced, with a universal primer site and UMIs added in the process. TCRdb redid the calling of the 5' RACE reads with MiXCR, one entry per CDR3 protein. The repertoire holds about 350,000 distinct CDR3 sequences, around a tenth seen once, with more than 15% in the top ten. The CDR3 extends over 14 amino acids. Per the germline V gene, CDR1 is SGHRS and CDR2 is YFSETQ. The V and J ends lost 0 bases and 5 bases respectively, with 12 bases between them. The TCR originated in a man aged 18 to 29 who received the YFV17D yellow fever vaccine. The sample here was PBMCs, taken on the day of the first yellow fever vaccination. The rearrangement joins TRBV5-1 to TRBJ2-7, with TRBD2 as a possible D gene (5 bases). In DNA, the CDR3 is TGCGCCAGCAGCTTGGTCCCGGGGTTGAACGAGCAGTACTTC. Its translation is CASSLVPGLNEQYF.